Listed below are T cell receptor beta chains from one sample, sequenced in a study of PD-1 blockade in classical Hodgkin lymphoma. Sequenced by immunoSEQ multiplex PCR; TCRdb stores in-frame clones only, minus some. The sample contains 23,000 or so clones, more than 80% of which appear only once. The sequencing used peripheral blood mononuclear cells (PBMCs), collected before the fourth cycle of nivolumab. All receptors come from a human donor with classical Hodgkin lymphoma. Each CDR3 is given with its conserved first and last residue. Fields, in order: V gene, CDR3 length, J gene, D gene, clone size, CDR3 DNA, CDR3 protein. D genes are given only for firm matches. Clone size appears in some rows only: once, few, many, or a class for an expanded clone.

v_gene: TRBV19
len: 17
j_gene: TRBJ2-7
d_gene: TRBD2
abundance: NA
CDR3nt: TGTGCCAGTAGTCCCCCCATCGGGGGGGCCGCCTCCTACGAGCAGTACTTC
CDR3aa: CASSPPIGGAASYEQYF

v_gene: TRBV30
len: 13
j_gene: TRBJ2-7
d_gene: NA
abundance: NA
CDR3nt: TGTGCCTGGGGGGACGGCTCTGCGGACGAGCAGTACTTC
CDR3aa: CAWGDGSADEQYF

v_gene: TRBV27
len: 17
j_gene: TRBJ2-7
d_gene: NA
abundance: NA
CDR3nt: TGTGCCAGCAGCCGAAACCGACCGACAGGAGCCGTCTACGAGCAGTACTTC
CDR3aa: CASSRNRPTGAVYEQYF

v_gene: TRBV18
len: 13
j_gene: TRBJ1-5
d_gene: NA
abundance: NA
CDR3nt: TGTGCCAGCTCACCAAGCGGGGACCAGCCCCAGCATTTT
CDR3aa: CASSPSGDQPQHF

v_gene: TRBV5-1
len: 17
j_gene: TRBJ2-7
d_gene: TRBD2
abundance: few
CDR3nt: TGCGCCAGCAGCTTGACCGGGACTAGCGGGGTCTCCTACGAGCAGTACTTC
CDR3aa: CASSLTGTSGVSYEQYF

v_gene: TRBV6-5
len: 14
j_gene: TRBJ2-5
d_gene: NA
abundance: once
CDR3nt: TGTGCCAGCAGTCAGGACCGTGGGGGGGAGACCCAGTACTTC
CDR3aa: CASSQDRGGETQYF

v_gene: TRBV6-5
len: 14
j_gene: TRBJ2-7
d_gene: TRBD1
abundance: NA
CDR3nt: TGTGCCAGCAGACAGACAGGGGGCAGGTACGAGCAGTACTTC
CDR3aa: CASRQTGGRYEQYF

v_gene: TRBV7-6
len: 14
j_gene: TRBJ1-1
d_gene: NA
abundance: NA
CDR3nt: TGTGCCAGCAGCTTAGGGGGCTCAAGCACTGAAGCTTTCTTT
CDR3aa: CASSLGGSSTEAFF

v_gene: TRBV5-1
len: 14
j_gene: TRBJ2-5
d_gene: NA
abundance: NA
CDR3nt: TGCGCCAGCAGCTTGGGGCAGGCCGGAGAGACCCAGTACTTC
CDR3aa: CASSLGQAGETQYF

v_gene: TRBV2
len: 12
j_gene: TRBJ2-5
d_gene: NA
abundance: NA
CDR3nt: TGTGCCAGCAGCCGGACAGAAGAGACCCAGTACTTC
CDR3aa: CASSRTEETQYF

v_gene: TRBV29-1
len: 11
j_gene: TRBJ2-5
d_gene: NA
abundance: NA
CDR3nt: TGCAGCGTCTCGCAGGCCGAGACCCAGTACTTC
CDR3aa: CSVSQAETQYF

v_gene: TRBV29-1
len: 13
j_gene: TRBJ1-1
d_gene: NA
abundance: NA
CDR3nt: TGCAGCGTTGAAGTTTCGGGAGTCACTGAAGCTTTCTTT
CDR3aa: CSVEVSGVTEAFF

v_gene: TRBV9
len: 13
j_gene: TRBJ2-1
d_gene: NA
abundance: NA
CDR3nt: TGTGCCAGCAGCGTAGACTCCCTCAATGAGCAGTTCTTC
CDR3aa: CASSVDSLNEQFF

v_gene: TRBV27
len: 14
j_gene: TRBJ2-7
d_gene: NA
abundance: NA
CDR3nt: TGTGCCAGCAGTTTCGGGACGGCCCCCTACGAGCAGTACTTC
CDR3aa: CASSFGTAPYEQYF

v_gene: TRBV4-2
len: 13
j_gene: TRBJ1-1
d_gene: NA
abundance: few
CDR3nt: TGTGCCAGCAGCCAAGATCAGGACGCTGAAGCTTTCTTT
CDR3aa: CASSQDQDAEAFF

v_gene: TRBV5-6
len: 14
j_gene: TRBJ2-5
d_gene: NA
abundance: NA
CDR3nt: TGCGCCAGCAGCTTACATCGCCGTTTAGAGACCCAGTACTTC
CDR3aa: CASSLHRRLETQYF

v_gene: TRBV19
len: 15
j_gene: TRBJ2-7
d_gene: NA
abundance: NA
CDR3nt: TGTGCCAGTAGTATAGGAGGGGAGTACTCCTACGAGCAGTACTTC
CDR3aa: CASSIGGEYSYEQYF

v_gene: TRBV7-2
len: 16
j_gene: TRBJ2-5
d_gene: NA
abundance: NA
CDR3nt: TGTGCCAGCAGCTTAGCGATGGAGGGTACGCAAGAGACCCAGTACTTC
CDR3aa: CASSLAMEGTQETQYF

v_gene: TRBV9
len: 16
j_gene: TRBJ2-1
d_gene: TRBD2
abundance: NA
CDR3nt: TGTGCCAGCAGCGTAGGCGGGACTAGCGGTTACAATGAGCAGTTCTTC
CDR3aa: CASSVGGTSGYNEQFF